One sample yielded the 22 T cell receptor beta chains listed below, sequenced in a study of cytomegalovirus exposure and HLA in healthy donors. The PCR was carried out with 60 Vbeta primers and 13 Jbeta primers. This table comes from immunoSEQ multiplex PCR, and its TCRdb copy is limited to in-frame clones, with some not included. The sample's table shows approximately 27,000 clones. Sequenced material: PBMCs. Receptors were obtained from a man younger than 45 in good health and CMV-seronegative.

The chain joins TRBV19 to TRBJ2-3; D perhaps matches TRBD1 (5 bases). Germline CDR1 reads LNHDA; CDR2 reads SQIVND (reference sequence). Trimming took off 7 bases at V and 1 base at J, with 9 bases between the two ends. The CDR3 loop spans 13 amino acids. The CDR3 is CASKGRGTDTQYF. Written as DNA, the CDR3 is TGTGCCAGTAAGGGCAGGGGCACAGATACGCAGTATTTT.

DNA of the CDR3: TGCGCCAGCAACGGACTAGCGGGAGTATTTAATGAGCAGTTCTTC. This sequence encodes CASNGLAGVFNEQFF. The rearrangement links TRBV5-1 to TRBJ2-1, with TRBD2 matching over 13 bases. CDR1 and CDR2 from the germline V gene are SGHRS and YFSETQ. This CDR3 contains 15 residues. J gave up 7 bases and V 6 bases, and 7 bases lay outside the gene matches.

This chain joins TRBV2 and TRBJ1-4; the D is unclear. The CDR3 consists of 13 residues. Germline V gene sequence: CDR1 SNHLY, CDR2 FYNNEI. Trimming removed 5 bases from V and 0 bases from J, with 4 bases in between. The CDR3 nucleotides read TGTGCCAGCAGTCCGGCAACTAATGAAAAACTGTTTTTT. It translates to CASSPATNEKLFF.

The V call is TRBV2, the J call TRBJ1-5; D remains ambiguous. V gave up 5 bases and J gave up 0 bases, with 8 bases separating them. CDR1 is SNHLY, CDR2 FYNNEI, per germline. This CDR3 is 14 amino acids long. The CDR3 sequence is CASSTGLSNQPQHF. DNA for the CDR3: TGTGCCAGCAGTACGGGTCTTAGCAATCAGCCCCAGCATTTT.

The rearrangement links TRBV10-1 to TRBJ1-2; the D is unclear. The V and J ends lost 10 bases and 4 bases respectively, with 28 bases between them. Germline V gene lookup returns CDR1 WNHNN and CDR2 SYGVQD (reference sequence). The CDR3 runs 17 residues. The CDR3 DNA reads TGCGCCACCCAGGCCCATATCAGTCAAAGCTCCCCCTATGGCTACACCTTC. Protein product: CATQAHISQSSPYGYTF.

Notes on this clone: At one end the junction does not follow the germline gene, possibly because of a read error. J is TRBJ2-5 and V is TRBV7-7; the match to TRBD2 covers 7 bases. CDR1 is SSHAT and CDR2 is FNYEAQ in the germline V gene (reference sequence). The CDR3 covers 15 residues. CDR3 sequence (DNA): TGTGCTAGCAGCTTAGTGGGACTAAGGGAAGAGACCCAGTACTTC. Residues: CASSLVGLREETQYF.

V and J are TRBV19 and TRBJ2-2; 10 nucleotides line up with TRBD1. The J segment lost 4 bases and the V segment lost 3 bases, leaving 2 bases of the junction unmatched. This CDR3 contains 15 residues. CDR1 is LNHDA and CDR2 is SQIVND in the germline V gene (reference sequence). CDR3: CASSMDRGFTGELFF. Here the CDR3 DNA reads TGTGCCAGTAGTATGGACAGGGGGTTCACCGGGGAGCTGTTTTTT.

This CDR3 reads CASSLVEQGQAFF. CDR3 sequence (DNA): TGTGCCAGCAGCTTAGTGGAGCAGGGTCAAGCTTTCTTT. The chain is built from TRBV7-2 and TRBJ1-1, with TRBD1 as a possible D gene (5 bases). Trimming removed 1 base at V and 9 bases at J, with 12 bases between. This CDR3 has 13 residues. From germline, CDR1 is SGHTA and CDR2 FQGNSA.

The chain couples TRBV11-3 to TRBJ2-7; 12 nucleotides align to TRBD1. The CDR3 contains 15 residues. The germline gives CDR1 SGHNT, CDR2 YENEEA. J gave up 3 bases and V 6 bases, and 6 bases lay outside the gene matches. CDR3 DNA sequence: TGTGCCAGCAGTTCCGGGACAGGGGGCTTCTACGAGCAGTACTTC. Residues: CASSSGTGGFYEQYF.

The chain uses TRBV9 and TRBJ2-5; D perhaps matches TRBD1 (6 bases). CDR1 is SGDLS, CDR2 YYNGEE, per germline. Trimming cost V 0 bases and J 4 bases, with 7 bases left between them. The length of the CDR3 is 13 residues. For the CDR3, the DNA is TGTGCCAGCAGCGTAGTAGGGGGAGAGACCCAGTACTTC. Its protein is CASSVVGGETQYF.

The genes are TRBV7-8 and TRBJ1-5; tentative D call: TRBD1 (6 bases). Germline V gene data show CDR1 as SGHVS and CDR2 as FQNEAQ. This CDR3 spans 17 amino acids. V dropped 1 base and J dropped 3 bases, with 16 bases sitting between them. Here the CDR3 reads CASSLGPGTIHNQPQHF. CDR3 coding DNA: TGTGCCAGCAGCTTAGGTCCCGGGACAATTCACAATCAGCCCCAGCATTTT.

The chain employs TRBV4-1 and TRBJ2-3; 9 nucleotides match TRBD1. Germline lookup yields CDR1 MGHRA and CDR2 YSYEKL. V trimming: 4 bases; J trimming: 0 bases; junction bases outside the gene matches: 2. The CDR3 contains 15 residues. This CDR3 is CASSLGQGSTDTQYF. The CDR3 DNA is TGCGCCAGCAGCCTGGGACAGGGTAGCACAGATACGCAGTATTTT.

The rearrangement joins TRBV27 to TRBJ2-7, with 8 bases identical to TRBD2. Germline assignment: CDR1 MNHEY and CDR2 SMNVEV (reference sequence). The CDR3 runs 17 residues. V gave up 0 bases and J gave up 2 bases; unmatched junction bases: 9. CDR3 nucleotide sequence: TGTGCCAGCAGTTTATCCCCCGGGGCTAGCGGGCCCTACGAGCAGTACTTC. It specifies CASSLSPGASGPYEQYF.

The chain carries TRBV28 and TRBJ2-3, with 14 bases lining up with TRBD2. The V and J ends lost 5 bases and 6 bases, in that order; junction bases with no gene match: 4. Per the germline V gene, CDR1 is MDHEN and CDR2 is SYDVKM. The CDR3 sequence is 15 residues long. The CDR3 coding sequence is TGTGCCAGCAGTCCCGGGACTAGCGGGAGCGATACGCAGTATTTT. Translated, it gives CASSPGTSGSDTQYF.

The V call is TRBV29-1, the J call TRBJ2-3; 7 positions agree with TRBD2. Germline V gives CDR1 SQVTM, CDR2 ANQGSEA. The length of the CDR3 is 12 residues. The trim removed 6 bases at V and 2 bases at J, leaving 2 bases unmatched. The CDR3 is CSVRGDTDTQYF. CDR3 nucleotides: TGCAGCGTCCGGGGGGACACAGATACGCAGTATTTT.

V is TRBV5-5 and J is TRBJ2-3; 8 positions match TRBD2. This CDR3 spans 16 amino acids. V dropped 0 bases and J dropped 5; count of bases not matched to a gene: 8. Germline assignment: CDR1 SGHKS and CDR2 YYEKEE (reference sequence). The CDR3 here is CASSLGWRAGGDTQYF. In DNA form, the CDR3 reads TGTGCCAGCAGCTTGGGGTGGCGGGCGGGAGGAGATACGCAGTATTTT.

The chain joins TRBV7-9 to TRBJ2-7; unclear D gene. Trimming removed 4 bases at V and 5 bases at J, with 12 bases between. In germline, CDR1 is SEHNR, CDR2 FQNEAQ (reference sequence). The CDR3 has 13 residues. CDR3 protein: CASSYLVTDEQYF. For the CDR3, the DNA is TGTGCCAGCAGCTACTTAGTTACCGACGAGCAGTACTTC.

This rearrangement joins TRBV7-9 to TRBJ1-1; D might be TRBD1 (5 bases). Trimming pared 1 base from V and 0 bases from J, leaving 6 bases between. Germline values: CDR1 SEHNR, CDR2 FQNEAQ (reference sequence). This CDR3 region has 14 residues. The CDR3 is CASSLEGMNTEAFF. CDR3 sequence (DNA): TGTGCCAGCAGCTTAGAGGGGATGAACACTGAAGCTTTCTTT.

Concerning this clone itself: A junction end diverges from the germline sequence, so it may reflect a read error. In the same sample, other DNA sequences code for this CDR3. The CDR3 bases are TGCGCCAGCAGCCCCCGACAGGGCGAGAGGGTAAAACTGTTTTTT. It is translated as CASSPRQGERVKLFF. This chain links TRBV7-6 with TRBJ1-4; TRBD1 matches at 7 bases. The CDR3 totals 15 residues. CDR1 and CDR2 (germline): SGHVS, FNYEAQ. Supplemented by reference TRBV7-6 and TRBJ1-4, the full variable domain reads GAGVSQSPRYKVTKRGQDVALRCDPISGHVSLYWYRQALGQGPEFLTYFNYEAQQDKSGLPNDRFSAERPEGSISTLTIQRTEQRDSAMYRCASSPRQGERVKLFFGSGTQLSVL.

The chain combines TRBV12-5 with TRBJ2-1; TRBD2 matches at 8 bases. This CDR3 has 18 amino acids. Germline assignment: CDR1 LGHNT and CDR2 FRNRAP. V dropped 5 bases and J dropped 7; count of bases not matched to a gene: 19. CDR3 nucleotide sequence: TGTGCTAGTGGTCCTCTGGGTGGCGGGGGGCCGAAAGTGAATGAGCAGTTCTTC. Translation: CASGPLGGGGPKVNEQFF.

Comments on this clone: An end of the junction differs from the germline gene, which may be a read error. This chain joins TRBV11-2 and TRBJ1-1; D unclear. This CDR3 region has 14 residues. The germline V gene encodes CDR1 SGHAT and CDR2 FQNNGV. Here the CDR3 reads CASSLVVAPLQIEF. As DNA, the CDR3 is TGTGCCAGCAGCTTAGTTGTCGCTCCCCTCCAGATCGAATTT.

The V and J genes are TRBV7-6 and TRBJ1-5, with 10 bases matching TRBD1. V was clipped by 1 base and J by 7 bases; unmatched bases: 7. Germline CDR1 and CDR2: SGHVS and FNYEAQ. This CDR3 contains 16 residues. CDR3 DNA: TGTGCCAGCAGCTTAGAAGACAGGGGGCAAGGACAGCCCCAGCATTTT. Protein product: CASSLEDRGQGQPQHF.